This T cell receptor (beta chain) comes out of a study of neoadjuvant anti-PD-1 for oral cavity cancer. Study summary: Before surgery, most patients got three to four biweekly 3 mg/kg nivolumab doses.

Patients had newly diagnosed, untreated stage II-IVA oral cavity squamous cell carcinoma. The patients had HPV-negative, locally advanced oral cavity squamous cell carcinoma. Germline V gene data show CDR1 as MGHRA and CDR2 as YSYEKL. V was pared by 4 bases and J by 1 base, with 6 bases of the junction left unmatched. The length of the CDR3 is 16 residues. Assay used: immunoSEQ multiplex PCR; TCRdb lists only in-frame clones, some missing. Of some 6,200 clones in the sample, 65% to 75% are singletons; the top ten hold around 2.8%. The clonotype comes from a person between 35 and 79 years old with oral cavity squamous cell carcinoma. This rearrangement joins TRBV4-1 to TRBJ1-4; 7 bases match TRBD1. The specimen comprised PBMCs, sampled before nivolumab (anti-PD-1) treatment. In nucleotides, the CDR3 is TGCGCCAGCAGCCCCGGGGGGACAGTAACTAATGAAAAACTGTTTTTT. This gives the protein CASSPGGTVTNEKLFF.